The clone carrying this TCR beta chain turned up a few times. What it binds is unknown. V lost 3 bases to trimming and J lost 5 bases; unmatched junction nucleotides: 5. There are 15 residues in the CDR3. Germline V gives CDR1 MNHNS, CDR2 SASEGT. This record comes from a study of vaccination and CD4 T cells after COVID-19. Stated treatment: roughly 10-day PBMC culture with coronavirus spike peptide pools or control peptides (ViraFEST assay). About 2 million PBMCs went into each well for culture with approximately 10 IU/ml IL-2 and around 10 ug/ml peptide pools. Sequencing of DNA taken from cultured CD4+ T cells relied on the Oncomine TCR Beta short-read assay. Via MiXCR, TCRdb re-called the PCR reads, giving one row per CDR3 protein. The table has 14,000 or so distinct CDR3 sequences, around 55% seen once.

The chain has TRBV6-1 and TRBJ2-5, with TRBD2 matching over 11 bases. This material consisted of CD4+ T cells from blood, cultured in vitro, taken before SARS-CoV-2 vaccination. The clonotype originates from a human donor who had recovered from COVID-19. This CDR3 reads CASSDSGGAGETQYF. As DNA, the CDR3 is TGTGCCAGCAGTGATAGCGGGGGGGCGGGCGAGACCCAGTACTTC.